These 26 T cell receptor beta chains share one sample of origin, sequenced in a study of Tregs in tolerant kidney transplant recipients (dated by TCRdb to about 2019). Library creation used the immunoSEQ multiplex PCR assay. TCRdb retrieved this table from immuneACCESS and kept in-frame rearrangements only. Not all clones are present; in checked studies, unresolved V genes account for under half, and no reason is known for the remainder. Recorded for this sample are 45,000 or so clones; roughly nine tenths of them occurred a single time. The top ten hold roughly a sixth of the sample. The transplants used related donors with nonmyeloablative bone marrow transplantation, and mixed chimerism in the human trials was transient. The material sequenced was CD8+ T cells from blood (PBMCs), taken 12 months after the transplant. Every receptor here comes from a human patient who received a combined kidney and bone marrow transplant. In patients who had a transplant, some T cells may come from the graft donor.

The V gene is TRBV18, the J gene TRBJ1-2; 7 nucleotides align to TRBD1. The CDR3 is 14 residues long. Germline loops: CDR1 KGHSH, CDR2 LQKENI. V shed 3 bases, J shed 4 bases, and the junction held 5 bases outside the gene matches. The CDR3 loop reads CASSPPTGFYGYTF. CDR3 DNA: TGTGCCAGCTCACCGCCGACAGGGTTCTATGGCTACACCTTC.

The chain carries TRBV7-8 and TRBJ2-1, with 8 bases lining up with TRBD1. This CDR3 region has 15 residues. V was clipped by 1 base and J by 2 bases; unmatched bases: 1. Per the germline V gene, CDR1 is SGHVS and CDR2 is FQNEAQ. The CDR3 here is CASSLGTGTYNEQFF. CDR3 in DNA: TGTGCCAGCAGCTTAGGGACAGGGACCTACAATGAGCAGTTCTTC. The full variable domain, completed using reference TRBV7-8 and TRBJ2-1, is GAGVSQSPRYKVAKRGQDVALRCDPISGHVSLFWYQQALGQGPEFLTYFQNEAQLDKSGLPSDRFFAERPEGSVSTLKIQRTQQEDSAVYLCASSLGTGTYNEQFFGPGTRLTVL.

To note about this clone: Other DNA sequences in this specimen translate into the identical CDR3. The chain uses TRBV12-5 and TRBJ2-5, with D possibly TRBD1 on 6 matching bases. Trimming shortened V by 1 base and J by 3 bases, and 6 bases separated the two germline ends. The CDR3 has 13 amino acids. Germline CDR1 is LGHNT and CDR2 is FRNRAP. DNA of the CDR3: TGTGCTAGTGGTTTGGACAGGGAAGAGACCCAGTACTTC. It is translated as CASGLDREETQYF.

The V gene is TRBV10-2, the J gene TRBJ1-4, with TRBD1 identical over 7 bases. Germline CDR1 WSHSY, CDR2 SAAADI. Unmatched junction bases numbered 10, after V lost 5 bases and J lost 7 bases. The CDR3 covers 15 residues. The CDR3 coding sequence is TGCGCCAGCAGTCCTAGACAGGGCGGACGTGAAAAACTGTTTTTT. It is translated as CASSPRQGGREKLFF.

Worth noting for this clone: In the same sample, other DNA sequences code for this CDR3. The gene calls are TRBV30 and TRBJ1-5; no reliable D call. This CDR3 is 13 amino acids long. V lost 1 base to trimming and J lost 0 bases, with 4 bases between them. Germline V lookup: CDR1 GTSNPN, CDR2 SVGIG (reference sequence). CDR3 in amino acids: CAWSGGSNQPQHF. DNA of the CDR3: TGTGCCTGGAGTGGCGGTAGCAATCAGCCCCAGCATTTT.

This chain connects TRBV9 to TRBJ1-5, with D tentatively TRBD1 (6 bases). Germline CDR1 SGDLS, CDR2 YYNGEE. This CDR3 is 14 amino acids long. V gave up 2 bases and J gave up 6 bases, with 12 bases separating them. The chain's CDR3 is CASSVTGLGQPQHF. For the CDR3, the DNA is TGTGCCAGCAGCGTTACAGGGTTAGGTCAGCCCCAGCATTTT.

This clone occurred a few times. This rearrangement joins TRBV9 to TRBJ1-1; maybe TRBD1 (6 bases). CDR1 and CDR2 (germline): SGDLS, YYNGEE. The CDR3 loop spans 15 amino acids. V lost 2 bases and J 1 base, leaving 12 bases between the germline ends. CDR3 sequence: CASSVGGAGNTEAFF. In nucleotides, the CDR3 is TGTGCCAGCAGCGTGGGGGGGGCGGGGAACACTGAAGCTTTCTTT.

The chain uses TRBV11-2 and TRBJ2-7, with 13 bases identical to TRBD2. The ends lost 7 bases at V and 4 bases at J; junction bases unmatched: 7. Per germline, CDR1 SGHAT and CDR2 FQNNGV. The CDR3 is made up of 15 amino acids. Written as DNA, the CDR3 is TGTGCCAGCATCGGACTAGCGGGAGCGGGTTACGAGCAGTACTTC. Amino acids: CASIGLAGAGYEQYF. The full variable domain, with the rest looked up from reference TRBV11-2 and TRBJ2-7, is EAGVAQSPRYKIIEKRQSVAFWCNPISGHATLYWYQQILGQGPKLLIQFQNNGVVDDSQLPKDRFSAERLKGVDSTLKIQPAKLEDSAVYLCASIGLAGAGYEQYFGPGTRLTVT.

The chain uses TRBV27 and TRBJ2-1; TRBD2 agrees at 11 bases. After removal of 6 bases from V and 9 bases from J, the junction contained 7 bases not matched to a gene. The CDR3 is 14 amino acids. Germline CDR1 is MNHEY and CDR2 is SMNVEV (reference sequence). In nucleotides, the CDR3 is TGTGCCAGCAGGATAGCGGGAGGGCTTTCTGAGCAGTTCTTC. Protein sequence: CASRIAGGLSEQFF.

This sequence joins TRBV30 and TRBJ2-7; 7 bases match TRBD2. CDR1 GTSNPN and CDR2 SVGIG come from the germline V gene (reference sequence). This CDR3 region has 13 residues. The J segment lost 2 bases and the V segment lost 5 bases, leaving 6 bases of the junction unmatched. The CDR3 nucleotides are TGTGCCTGGGGGAGGGACTTGCCCTACGAGCAGTACTTC. It specifies CAWGRDLPYEQYF. The full variable domain, with the rest looked up from reference TRBV30 and TRBJ2-7, is SQTIHQWPATLVQPVGSPLSLECTVEGTSNPNLYWYRQAAGRGLQLLFYSVGIGQISSEVPQNLSASRPQDRQFILSSKKLLLSDSGFYLCAWGRDLPYEQYFGPGTRLTVT.

The chain couples TRBV7-9 to TRBJ2-3; 11 bases match TRBD2. V shed 3 bases and J 2 bases; nucleotides not matched to a gene: 4. This CDR3 is built from 16 residues. Germline V gene data show CDR1 as SEHNR and CDR2 as FQNEAQ (reference sequence). Written as DNA, the CDR3 is TGTGCCAGCAGCTTTAGACTAGCGGGGTTCACAGATACGCAGTATTTT. It is translated as CASSFRLAGFTDTQYF.

J is TRBJ2-3 and V is TRBV7-9, with TRBD2 as a possible D gene (5 bases). With 3 bases removed from V and 0 bases from J, the gap between germline ends came to 13 bases. The CDR3 is made up of 16 amino acids. Germline-derived CDR1 and CDR2 are SEHNR and FQNEAQ (reference sequence). In DNA, the CDR3 is TGTGCCAGCAGCTTGGGAGCGGATAGTAGCACAGATACGCAGTATTTT. This codes for CASSLGADSSTDTQYF.

V gene TRBV6-4 combines with J gene TRBJ2-2, with TRBD1 matching over 9 bases. The V gene's germline CDR1 is MRHNA and CDR2 SNTAGT. V was clipped by 6 bases and J by 4 bases; unmatched bases: 3. The CDR3 has 14 residues. This chain's CDR3 is CASSPDRGTGELFF. In DNA form, the CDR3 reads TGTGCCAGCAGCCCGGACAGGGGCACCGGGGAGCTGTTTTTT.

The rearrangement joins TRBV5-8 to TRBJ1-2, with D perhaps matching TRBD1 (6 bases). The CDR3 extends over 13 amino acids. V was pared by 4 bases and J by 6 bases, with 13 bases between. Germline CDR1 is SGHTS and CDR2 is YDEGEE. The CDR3 is CASSQWTDNGYTF. The CDR3, as DNA: TGTGCCAGCAGCCAGTGGACAGACAATGGCTACACCTTC.

This sequence joins TRBV14 and TRBJ1-1, with 10 positions matching TRBD1. Germline V gene sequence: CDR1 SGHDN, CDR2 FVKESK. After removal of 0 bases from V and 11 bases from J, the junction contained 3 bases not matched to a gene. This CDR3 has 13 amino acids. Here the CDR3 DNA reads TGTGCCAGCAGCCAAGATCGGGACAGGGGTGCTTTCTTT. Amino acids: CASSQDRDRGAFF.

The chain's CDR3 is CASSQSTTGGLNEQFF. The CDR3 DNA reads as TGCGCCAGCAGTCAATCGACGACAGGGGGCCTCAATGAGCAGTTCTTC. The rearrangement uses TRBV23-1 and TRBJ2-1, with 10 positions matching TRBD1. TRBV23-1 is noted as an ORF with a role that remains uncertain. CDR3 length equals 16 residues. Trimming at V came to 0 bases and at J to 6 bases, leaving 5 bases not matched to a gene.

This clone was found once. This sequence joins TRBV5-5 and TRBJ2-3; 7 nucleotides line up with TRBD2. With V trimmed by 5 bases and J by 2 bases, 2 bases remained unmatched. The CDR3 is 13 amino acids. From germline, CDR1 is SGHKS and CDR2 YYEKEE (reference sequence). This CDR3 reads CASSSGLTDTQYF. Here the CDR3 DNA reads TGTGCCAGCAGTAGCGGGCTCACAGATACGCAGTATTTT.

V is TRBV27 and J is TRBJ2-3; a possible D gene is TRBD1 (7 bases). Germline CDR1 MNHEY, CDR2 SMNVEV (reference sequence). V lost 6 bases, J lost 0 bases, and 10 bases lay in between. This CDR3 is 14 amino acids long. CDR3 region: CASRQGTSTDTQYF. The CDR3 bases are TGTGCCAGCAGACAGGGGACTAGCACAGATACGCAGTATTTT.

This clone was counted once. The rearrangement links TRBV27 to TRBJ1-5; D is uncertain. V was pared by 2 bases and J by 10 bases, with 18 bases between. The CDR3 spans 15 residues. The V gene's germline CDR1 is MNHEY and CDR2 SMNVEV (reference sequence). The CDR3 loop is CASSLEEPAISPQHF. The CDR3 nucleotides are TGTGCCAGCAGTTTAGAGGAACCAGCAATCAGCCCCCAGCATTTT.

This rearrangement joins TRBV6-6 to TRBJ2-5; 7 bases align to TRBD2. The DNA end lines up better with TRBJ2-7; the J call may be wrong. The CDR3 has 15 residues. The germline CDR1 and CDR2 sequences are MNHNY and SVGAGI (reference sequence). Written as DNA, the CDR3 is TGTGCCAGCAGTTACGTTTTACCAGCGGGAAACGAGCAGTACTTC. It yields the protein CASSYVLPAGNEQYF.

The chain uses TRBV6-4 and TRBJ1-5; a weak D match, TRBD1 (5 bases). Trimming took off 7 bases at V and 5 bases at J, with 18 bases between the two ends. The CDR3 is 15 residues long. CDR1 is MRHNA, CDR2 SNTAGT, per germline. The DNA for the CDR3 is TGTGCCAGCATCCCCTCCAAGGGGCCCCATCAGCCCCAGCATTTT. This sequence encodes CASIPSKGPHQPQHF.

The rearrangement uses TRBV28 and TRBJ2-3, with TRBD2 matching over 14 bases. With V trimmed by 6 bases and J by 3 bases, 8 bases remained unmatched. This CDR3 is 17 amino acids long. Germline loops: CDR1 MDHEN, CDR2 SYDVKM. This CDR3 is CASSRLAGGRGTDTQYF. In DNA form, the CDR3 reads TGTGCCAGCAGCCGACTAGCGGGGGGGCGGGGTACAGATACGCAGTATTTT.

The DNA of the CDR3 is TGTGCCAGCAGCTCCTACAACAGGGTCAATGAGCAGTTCTTC. Its protein is CASSSYNRVNEQFF. This chain uses TRBV9 with TRBJ2-1, with D possibly matching TRBD1 (6 bases). Germline V gene data show CDR1 as SGDLS and CDR2 as YYNGEE. The CDR3 is made up of 14 amino acids. With 4 bases removed from V and 6 bases from J, the gap between germline ends came to 14 bases. The full variable domain, with the rest looked up from reference TRBV9 and TRBJ2-1, is DSGVTQTPKHLITATGQRVTLRCSPRSGDLSVYWYQQSLDQGLQFLIQYYNGEERAKGNILERFSAQQFPDLHSELNLSSLELGDSALYFCASSSYNRVNEQFFGPGTRLTVL.

This rearrangement joins TRBV30 to TRBJ2-3, with a weak D call TRBD1 (6 bases). The CDR3 has 12 amino acids. Germline CDR1 is GTSNPN and CDR2 is SVGIG (reference sequence). V lost 5 bases and J lost 9, with 15 bases in between. CDR3 sequence reads: CAWSGLRGTQYF. The CDR3 DNA reads TGTGCCTGGTCAGGACTTAGGGGGACGCAGTATTTT.

The chain links TRBV4-2 to TRBJ2-7; D gene unclear. There are 14 residues in the CDR3. V gave up 3 bases and J gave up 2 bases, with 11 bases separating them. Looked up from germline, CDR1 is LGHNA and CDR2 is YNFKEQ. The CDR3 spells CASSQTRFTYEQYF. CDR3 in DNA: TGTGCCAGCAGCCAGACGCGGTTCACCTACGAGCAGTACTTC.

The chain links TRBV11-2 to TRBJ2-3; perhaps TRBD2 as D (7 bases). Trimming left V 4 bases short and J 10 bases short, with 18 bases between. CDR1 is SGHAT and CDR2 is FQNNGV in the germline V gene. The CDR3 loop spans 14 amino acids. The DNA for the CDR3 is TGTGCCAGCAGCTCATTCGCAGGGGAGGGTGCGCAGTATTTT. This sequence encodes CASSSFAGEGAQYF.